Detailed here is one TCR beta chain. Antigen unknown. UMI-labeled 5' RACE yielded the TRB cDNA libraries. TCRdb reprocessed the 5' RACE reads, keeping one entry per CDR3 protein, no DNA. Here the sample table reports over 95,000 distinct CDR3 sequences. This sample is drawn from a study of CXCR3-negative and CXCR3-positive naive CD8 T cells. Study-wide findings and caveats: Naive cells positive for CXCR3 carried more hydrophobic TRB CDR3s than CXCR3-negative ones.

The CDR3 contains 16 residues. Germline V gives CDR1 SGHTA, CDR2 FQGTGA. This clonotype was obtained from a human donor in good health. Some clones in this sample may be carry-over from other donors' samples. Sequenced sample: naive CXCR3+ CD8+ T cells from blood. As for subset: CD45RO-CCR7+CD27+CD95- naive CD8+ T cells expressing CXCR3 (TNR3+). The chain recombines TRBV7-3 with TRBJ2-2; the D call of TRBD2 rests on TCRdb alone, since no DNA is present to check it. CDR3: CASSRRGGRGTGELFF.